This is a list of T cell receptor beta chains from one sample in a study of patients and donors after allogeneic stem cell transplantation. TCRdb re-called the RT-PCR reads with MiXCR, one entry per CDR3 protein. The table has a few hundred thousand distinct CDR3 sequences, about 14% seen once. The sequenced sample was blood, either unsorted or a sorted T cell fraction (not recorded which). Receptors originate from a human donor who was either an allogeneic HSCT recipient or a stem cell or donor lymphocyte infusion donor (not recorded which). It is not recorded whose cells these are; they may come from a transplant donor. Each CDR3 is given with its conserved first and last residue. The D gene is left open where the match is weak. Clone sizes are given selectively: once, few, many, or a class where the clone is expanded.

clone_size,d_call,v_call,j_call,cdr3_aa,cdr3_nt
few,TRBD2,TRBV20-1,TRBJ2-3,CSAPRPGGADTQYF,TGCAGTGCCCCCCGGCCGGGAGGTGCAGATACGCAGTATTTT
many,.,TRBV5-1,TRBJ2-2,CASSLTTGQTGELFF,TGCGCCAGCAGCTTGACCACAGGGCAAACCGGGGAGCTGTTTTTT
few,.,TRBV5-4,TRBJ2-7,CASSLGSVSSYEQYF,TGTGCCAGCAGCTTGGGTAGCGTGAGCTCCTACGAGCAGTACTTC
.,.,TRBV14,TRBJ1-3,CASSQDMPGAGNTIYF,TGTGCCAGCAGCCAAGATATGCCAGGTGCTGGAAACACCATATATTTT
many,.,TRBV3-1,TRBJ2-4,CASSRGLDIAKNIQYF,TGTGCCAGCAGCCGGGGACTCGATATAGCCAAAAACATTCAGTACTTC
many,.,TRBV10-3,TRBJ1-1,CAISDPTGRAEAFF,TGTGCCATCAGTGACCCCACAGGGAGGGCTGAAGCTTTCTTT
.,TRBD2,TRBV5-1,TRBJ2-6,CASSQRTSGKISSGANVLTF,TGCGCCAGCAGCCAACGGACTAGCGGGAAGATTTCCTCTGGGGCCAACGTCCTGACTTTC
few,TRBD1,TRBV6-2/TRBV6-3,TRBJ2-7,CASIHSGQFYEQYF,TGTGCCAGCATCCACTCGGGACAGTTCTACGAGCAGTACTTC
few,TRBD1,TRBV18,TRBJ1-1,CASSLGTASEAFF,TGTGCCAGCTCACTCGGGACAGCTTCTGAAGCTTTCTTT
few,.,TRBV27,TRBJ2-3,CASSSITDTQYF,TGTGCCAGCAGTTCCATCACAGATACGCAGTATTTT
few,.,TRBV20-1,TRBJ1-2,CSAGNREDYGYTF,TGCAGTGCTGGGAACAGGGAGGACTATGGCTACACCTTC
.,.,TRBV19,TRBJ2-7,CASSGGRGYEQYF,TGTGCCAGTAGTGGGGGGCGCGGATACGAGCAGTACTTC
.,.,TRBV2,TRBJ1-2,CASRLFASYGYTF,TGTGCCAGCAGGCTCTTTGCCAGCTATGGCTACACCTTC
few,TRBD1,TRBV7-8,TRBJ1-4,CASSLETGGREKLFF,TGTGCCAGCAGCCTCGAGACAGGGGGAAGGGAAAAACTGTTTTTT
.,.,TRBV5-1,TRBJ1-2,CASSLDPTSTGYTF,TGCGCCAGCAGCTTGGATCCGACCAGCACTGGCTACACCTTC
.,TRBD1,TRBV29-1,TRBJ1-1,CSVKTGGWAEAFF,TGCAGCGTTAAGACAGGGGGCTGGGCTGAAGCTTTCTTT
.,TRBD2,TRBV7-9,TRBJ2-3,CATKLAGQDTQYF,TGTGCCACCAAACTAGCGGGACAAGATACGCAGTATTTT
few,.,TRBV5-1,TRBJ2-3,CASSLDGRRTDTQYF,TGCGCCAGCAGCTTGGATGGCAGACGCACAGATACGCAGTATTTT
.,TRBD2,TRBV10-3,TRBJ2-2,CAISWGGKDTGELFF,TGTGCCATCAGTTGGGGGGGGAAGGACACCGGGGAGCTGTTTTTT
many,.,TRBV29-1,TRBJ1-2,CSVETQLRGYTF,TGCAGCGTTGAAACTCAACTTCGGGGCTACACCTTC
.,TRBD1,TRBV24-1,TRBJ2-2,CATSRDSTNTGELFF,TGTGCCACCTCCCGGGACAGTACGAACACCGGGGAGCTGTTTTTT
few,TRBD1,TRBV7-6,TRBJ2-7,CASSLSLGQANEQYF,TGTGCCAGCAGCTTATCCCTGGGACAGGCTAACGAGCAGTACTTC
.,.,TRBV9,TRBJ1-4,CASSVDEGINEKLFF,TGTGCCAGCAGCGTAGACGAGGGGATTAATGAAAAACTGTTTTTT
few,TRBD2,TRBV11-2,TRBJ2-1,CASSSGLAGTEQFF,TGTGCCAGCAGCTCGGGACTAGCGGGAACTGAGCAGTTCTTC
few,TRBD2,TRBV6-5,TRBJ2-1,CASSYLQTSGSSNEQFF,TGTGCCAGCAGTTACCTACAGACTAGCGGGTCTTCGAATGAGCAGTTCTTC
.,.,TRBV12-3/TRBV12-4,TRBJ1-1,CASTMAQGTEAFF,TGTGCCAGCACAATGGCCCAGGGAACTGAAGCTTTCTTT
.,.,TRBV14,TRBJ2-5,CASSQNRGGTQYF,TGTGCCAGCAGCCAAAACAGGGGGGGGACCCAGTACTTC
many,.,TRBV29-1,TRBJ2-2,CSAGGWDTGELFF,TGCAGCGCTGGGGGGTGGGATACCGGGGAGCTGTTTTTT
few,.,TRBV5-1,TRBJ2-5,CASRPLLGETQYF,TGCGCCAGCAGGCCCCTACTGGGCGAGACCCAGTACTTC
many,.,TRBV9,TRBJ1-5,CASSRTATSNQPQHF,TGTGCCAGCAGCAGGACTGCTACTAGCAATCAGCCCCAGCATTTT
many,.,TRBV4-1,TRBJ1-2,CASSQDGVPRWGYTF,TGCGCCAGCAGCCAAGATGGGGTTCCCAGGTGGGGCTACACCTTC
.,TRBD2,TRBV18,TRBJ2-1,CASSPIGLAVEQFF,TGTGCCAGCTCACCGATAGGACTAGCGGTTGAGCAGTTCTTC
few,.,TRBV4-2,TRBJ1-1,CASSHTSEANTEAFF,TGTGCCAGCAGCCATACTAGCGAGGCGAACACTGAAGCTTTCTTT
few,TRBD2,TRBV15,TRBJ2-7,CATSILTSGSYEQYF,TGTGCCACCAGCATATTGACTAGCGGGTCCTACGAGCAGTACTTC
few,.,TRBV6-4,TRBJ2-2,CASSPGTANTGELFF,TGTGCCAGCAGTCCCGGGACTGCTAACACCGGGGAGCTGTTTTTT
once,TRBD1,TRBV24-1,TRBJ1-1,CATRDRGRGSTEAFF,TGTGCCACCAGGGACAGGGGGCGCGGCTCGACTGAAGCTTTCTTT
.,.,TRBV20-1,TRBJ1-5,CSGQGYSNQPQHF,TGCAGTGGCCAGGGCTATAGCAATCAGCCCCAGCATTTT
.,.,TRBV9,TRBJ2-2,CASSGSGPNTGELFF,TGTGCCAGCAGCGGTAGCGGACCGAACACCGGGGAGCTGTTTTTT
many,TRBD2,TRBV2,TRBJ2-5,CASMPGLARIQETQYF,TGTGCCAGCATGCCTGGACTAGCAAGAATCCAAGAGACCCAGTACTTC
.,.,TRBV6-5,TRBJ2-3,CASSYGGRYTDTQYF,TGTGCCAGCAGTTACGGCGGCAGGTACACAGATACGCAGTATTTT
few,.,TRBV7-9,TRBJ1-3,CASSSQGSSGNTIYF,TGTGCCAGCAGCTCCCAGGGGAGCTCTGGAAACACCATATATTTT
.,TRBD1,TRBV20-1,TRBJ1-1,CSARRTGNTEAFF,TGCAGTGCTAGAAGGACAGGGAACACTGAAGCTTTCTTT
few,.,TRBV2,TRBJ1-2,CASIRTVGLPYGYTF,TGTGCCAGCATAAGGACAGTCGGACTGCCCTATGGCTACACCTTC
few,.,TRBV7-2,TRBJ1-2,CASSPQGKVYGYTF,TGTGCCAGCAGCCCTCAGGGAAAGGTCTATGGCTACACCTTC
many,.,TRBV4-1,TRBJ2-3,CASSVLTSTDTQYF,TGCGCCAGCAGCGTGCTAACTAGCACAGATACGCAGTATTTT
few,TRBD1,TRBV5-1,TRBJ2-5,CASSSGTGMEETQYF,TGCGCCAGCAGCAGTGGGACAGGGATGGAAGAGACCCAGTACTTC
many,TRBD2,TRBV3-1,TRBJ2-7,CASSPGGVYEQYF,TGTGCCAGCAGCCCGGGGGGGGTTTACGAGCAGTACTTC
.,.,TRBV2,TRBJ1-6,CASSEGTGSSPLHF,TGTGCCAGCAGTGAAGGTACAGGTTCATCACCCCTCCACTTT
few,.,TRBV15,TRBJ1-1,CATSLEGRKNTEAFF,TGTGCCACCAGCCTTGAGGGCAGGAAAAACACTGAAGCTTTCTTT
many,TRBD1,TRBV27,TRBJ1-2,CASSLSTGVRGYTF,TGTGCCAGCAGTTTATCGACAGGGGTTAGAGGCTACACCTTC
many,.,TRBV29-1,TRBJ2-1,CSVGRRVDEQFF,TGCAGCGTTGGTCGGAGGGTCGATGAGCAGTTCTTC